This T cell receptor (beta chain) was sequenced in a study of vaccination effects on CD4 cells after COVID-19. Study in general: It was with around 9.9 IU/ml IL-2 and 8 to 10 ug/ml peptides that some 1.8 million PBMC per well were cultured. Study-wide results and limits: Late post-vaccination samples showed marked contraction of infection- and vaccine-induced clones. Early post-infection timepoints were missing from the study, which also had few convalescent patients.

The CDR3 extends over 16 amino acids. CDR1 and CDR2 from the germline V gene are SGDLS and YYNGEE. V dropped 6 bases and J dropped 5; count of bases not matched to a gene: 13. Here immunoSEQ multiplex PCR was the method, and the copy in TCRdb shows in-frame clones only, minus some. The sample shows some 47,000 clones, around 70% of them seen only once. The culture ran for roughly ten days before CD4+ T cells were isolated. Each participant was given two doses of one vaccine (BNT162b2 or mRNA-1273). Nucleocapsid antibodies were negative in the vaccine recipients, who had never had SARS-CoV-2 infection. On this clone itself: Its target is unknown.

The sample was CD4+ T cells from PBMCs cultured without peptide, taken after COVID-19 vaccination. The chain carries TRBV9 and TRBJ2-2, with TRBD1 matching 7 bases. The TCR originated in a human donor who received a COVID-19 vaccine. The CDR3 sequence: CASTFKEQGWTGELFF. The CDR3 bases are TGTGCCAGCACCTTCAAGGAACAGGGGTGGACCGGGGAGCTGTTTTTT. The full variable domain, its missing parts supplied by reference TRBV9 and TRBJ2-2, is DSGVTQTPKHLITATGQRVTLRCSPRSGDLSVYWYQQSLDQGLQFLIQYYNGEERAKGNILERFSAQQFPDLHSELNLSSLELGDSALYFCASTFKEQGWTGELFFGEGSRLTVL.